Listed below are T cell receptor beta chains from one sample, sequenced in a study of blood T cell repertoires in COVID-19. The protocol was immunoSEQ multiplex PCR, while the TCRdb copy is restricted to in-frame clones and leaves out a portion. The sample contains 300,000 to 450,000 clones, around 87% of which appear only once. Sequencing was carried out using PBMCs or T cells enriched from blood (not recorded which). The receptors were sampled from a man aged 25 to 40 who had recovered from COVID-19. Both conserved end residues are part of each CDR3. D genes are given only for firm matches. Clone size is not always given. Where it is, it says once, few, many or a class for expanded clones.

size	D	V	J	DNA	CDR3
-	-	TRBV7-9	TRBJ2-5	TGTGCCAGCAGCTTTGGGAGTCACGTCGGGCTTCAAGAGACCCAGTACTTC	CASSFGSHVGLQETQYF
once	TRBD1	TRBV5-4	TRBJ2-7	TGTGCCAGCAGCACCGGGACAGCGGACTACGAGCAGTACTTC	CASSTGTADYEQYF
-	-	TRBV4-1	TRBJ2-5	TGCGCCAGCAGCCGGAGGATTCAAGAGACCCAGTACTTC	CASSRRIQETQYF
-	-	TRBV7-9	TRBJ2-6	TGTGCCAGCAGCTTAATAGGAAGCGGAAGCTCTGGGGCCAACGTCCTGACTTTC	CASSLIGSGSSGANVLTF
-	-	TRBV24-1	TRBJ2-3	TGTGCCACCAGCGGAGATAGCACAGATACGCAGTATTTT	CATSGDSTDTQYF
-	-	TRBV5-1	TRBJ2-3	TGCGCCAGCAGTCCCCCAGGGACTAGCACAGATACGCAGTATTTT	CASSPPGTSTDTQYF
few	TRBD1	TRBV9	TRBJ1-1	TGTGCCAGCAGCGCTGGGACAGGGAGTAACACTGAAGCTTTCTTT	CASSAGTGSNTEAFF
once	-	TRBV30	TRBJ2-6	TGTGCCTGGAGTGTATCAGGCTCTGGGGCCAACGTCCTGACTTTC	CAWSVSGSGANVLTF
once	-	TRBV19	TRBJ1-3	TGTGCCAGTAGTATTCAGTTTTCCGGACTCTCTGGAAACACCATATATTTT	CASSIQFSGLSGNTIYF
-	-	TRBV6-5	TRBJ1-1	TGTGCCAGCAGTTCACTCGGGGTGAACACTGAAGCTTTCTTT	CASSSLGVNTEAFF
-	TRBD1	TRBV18	TRBJ1-3	TGTGCCAGCTCACTTAACCCAGGGGGCTCTGGAAACACCATATATTTT	CASSLNPGGSGNTIYF
-	-	TRBV12-3/TRBV12-4	TRBJ1-1	TGTGCCAGCAGAGTAACCAGGGGAACTGAAGCTTTCTTT	CASRVTRGTEAFF
once	-	TRBV5-1	TRBJ2-7	TGCGCCAGCAGCTTGGAACCTAGCACCTACGAGCAGTACTTC	CASSLEPSTYEQYF
-	TRBD1	TRBV18	TRBJ1-6	TGTGCCAGCTCCCCCTCCTCGGGACAGTCGAATTCACCCCTCCACTTT	CASSPSSGQSNSPLHF
-	-	TRBV11-2	TRBJ2-2	TGTGCCAGCAGATTACTAGTTAACACCGGGGAGCTGTTTTTT	CASRLLVNTGELFF
-	-	TRBV7-6	TRBJ2-1	TGTGCCAGCAGCTTAGCGGGGGCCAGCTCCTACAATGAGCAGTTCTTC	CASSLAGASSYNEQFF
-	-	TRBV29-1	TRBJ1-2	TGCAGCTCAGCCAATGCGGGGATAAACTATGGCTACACCTTC	CSSANAGINYGYTF
-	-	TRBV5-4	TRBJ2-2	TGTGCCAGCAGCTTGGGACAGTCGAACACCGGGGAGCTGTTTTTT	CASSLGQSNTGELFF
-	TRBD1	TRBV29-1	TRBJ2-7	TGCAGCGTGGTCCTCCGAGGGGGCTGGGGTGAGCAGTACTTC	CSVVLRGGWGEQYF
-	-	TRBV6-5	TRBJ1-1	TGTGCCAGCAGAGAGGACAGCGTCGCTGAAGCTTTCTTT	CASREDSVAEAFF
-	TRBD2	TRBV2	TRBJ2-1	TGTGCCAGCAGTGAAGAGGCGGGGGGCGGGAATGAGCAGTTCTTC	CASSEEAGGGNEQFF
-	-	TRBV18	TRBJ1-1	TGTGCCAGCTCACCAAACAGTTTGAACACTGAAGCTTTCTTT	CASSPNSLNTEAFF
-	TRBD1	TRBV6-5	TRBJ2-7	TGTGCCAGCAGCCGGGACAGGGGGCCGGGGCAGTACTTC	CASSRDRGPGQYF
few	-	TRBV19	TRBJ1-5	TGTGCCAGTAGACAGACAGGCTTCAATCAGCCCCAGCATTTT	CASRQTGFNQPQHF
-	TRBD1	TRBV30	TRBJ1-2	TGTGCCTGGAAAGGGCGGGACAGGCTTTATGGCTACACCTTC	CAWKGRDRLYGYTF
-	-	TRBV6-5	TRBJ2-2	TGTGCCAGCAGTTACTCTCCGGGGGGCACCCGGGAGCTGTTTTTT	CASSYSPGGTRELFF
-	-	TRBV4-1	TRBJ1-4	TGCGCCAGCAGCCAAGAGGGCAGGTTCGGTGAAAAACTGTTTTTT	CASSQEGRFGEKLFF
-	-	TRBV2	TRBJ1-3	TGTGCCAGCAGTGATCACGAGGGATCTGGAAACACCATATATTTT	CASSDHEGSGNTIYF
-	-	TRBV28	TRBJ2-2	TGTGCCAGCAGATTAGCGCTCGGGGAGCTGTTTTTT	CASRLALGELFF
-	-	TRBV20-1	TRBJ1-5	TGCAGTGCTAGTCCAGTTAGCAATCAGCCCCAGCATTTT	CSASPVSNQPQHF
-	-	TRBV30	TRBJ2-1	TGTGCCGTAAACCGGGCCCCCGGAGGCTCCTACAATGAGCAGTTCTTC	CAVNRAPGGSYNEQFF
-	-	TRBV15	TRBJ2-5	TGTGCCACCAGCAGGGTGGGACTGCAAGAGACCCAGTACTTC	CATSRVGLQETQYF
-	-	TRBV5-4	TRBJ1-2	TGTGCCAGCAGCTCCCCGGGGGATGGCTACACCTTC	CASSSPGDGYTF
once	-	TRBV9	TRBJ1-2	TGTGCCAGCAGCGTAACAGGGAACTATGGCTACACCTTC	CASSVTGNYGYTF
-	-	TRBV5-1	TRBJ2-2	TGCGCCAGCAGCTTGGTCGGACAGCTAAACACCGGGGAGCTGTTTTTT	CASSLVGQLNTGELFF
-	-	TRBV7-6	TRBJ2-2	TGTGCCAGCAGCTTAGAAACCGTGCGGGGCCGATATAACACCGGGGAGCTGTTTTTT	CASSLETVRGRYNTGELFF
-	TRBD2	TRBV19	TRBJ2-3	TGTGCCAGTACCACTAGCGGGGGGGAAGTAGATACGCAGTATTTT	CASTTSGGEVDTQYF
-	-	TRBV6-5	TRBJ1-1	TGTGCCACTCAAGGGGTGATGAACACTGAAGCTTTCTTT	CATQGVMNTEAFF
few	-	TRBV14	TRBJ1-3	TGTGCCAGCAGCCAACGGGGAACTGGAAACACCATATATTTT	CASSQRGTGNTIYF
-	-	TRBV11-3	TRBJ1-6	TGTGCCAGCAGCTTAGATCGGACACCGAAGGTAATTCCCCTCCACTTT	CASSLDRTPKVIPLHF
-	-	TRBV19	TRBJ1-5	TGTGCCAGTAATCCCGGCCAGAGAGGGCAGCCCCAGCATTTT	CASNPGQRGQPQHF
-	-	TRBV7-3	TRBJ2-5	TGTGCCAGCAGCTTCACAGGGGGGAGGGGAGAGACCCAGTACTTC	CASSFTGGRGETQYF
-	-	TRBV5-8	TRBJ1-3	TGTGCCAGCAGCTTGGGGGGGGGTTGGTCTGGAAACACCATATATTTT	CASSLGGGWSGNTIYF
-	-	TRBV18	TRBJ2-7	TGTGCCAGCTCACCACCCGGGGGTCACGAGCAGTACTTC	CASSPPGGHEQYF
-	-	TRBV10-1	TRBJ1-6	TGCGCCAGCAGTGACCCCCCGGGAGGATTAAGCTCCTATAATTCACCCCTCCACTTT	CASSDPPGGLSSYNSPLHF
-	-	TRBV5-1	TRBJ1-1	TGCGCCAGCAGCTCCATCGTGGGTGCGGGGGCGAACACTGAAGCTTTCTTT	CASSSIVGAGANTEAFF
-	-	TRBV7-2	TRBJ2-5	TGTGCCAGCAGCCCCATGGGGCAAAAAGAGACCCAGTACTTC	CASSPMGQKETQYF
-	-	TRBV6-1	TRBJ1-3	TGTGCCAGCAGTGAATATGGTGGCCTCACCTCTGGAAACACCATATATTTT	CASSEYGGLTSGNTIYF
-	-	TRBV15	TRBJ1-1	TGTGCCACCAGCAGAGTAACGGCTGAAGCTTTCTTT	CATSRVTAEAFF
-	-	TRBV5-4	TRBJ1-2	TGTGCCAGCAGCGTATATACTGGGGGCGACACCTTC	CASSVYTGGDTF
-	TRBD1	TRBV4-3	TRBJ1-5	TGCGCCAGCAGCCAAGAAATGACAGGGTTCAATCAGCCCCAGCATTTT	CASSQEMTGFNQPQHF
once	-	TRBV3-1/TRBV3-2	TRBJ1-2	TGTGCCAGCAGCCAAGATATAACGGTCCGCGACTATGGCTACACCTTC	CASSQDITVRDYGYTF